These 19 T cell receptor beta chains were all obtained from the same sample, sequenced in a study of beta chain features in type 1 diabetes. Expressed TCRB transcripts were sequenced after all isolated RNA was converted to cDNA. Only in-frame clones appear in the TCRdb table, and some are missing; sequencing was by immunoSEQ multiplex PCR. The table has 970,000 or so clones, roughly a sixth seen once; the top ten hold 0.023%. The specimen was naive CD4+ T cells from blood. These receptors all stem from a young woman in good health.

This chain uses TRBV11-2 with TRBJ2-5, with TRBD1 matching over 9 bases. The germline CDR1 and CDR2 sequences are SGHAT and FQNNGV. The V gene end was trimmed by 7 bases and the J gene end by 6 bases; junction bases not matched to a gene: 9. CDR3 length equals 14 residues. The DNA for the CDR3 is TGTGCCAGCACCTGGTGGGGACAGGGTCAGACCCAGTACTTC. Residues: CASTWWGQGQTQYF.

This clone was counted only a few times. The chain has TRBV5-1 and TRBJ2-3, with D tentatively TRBD1 (5 bases). The CDR3 runs 15 residues. Germline V gene data show CDR1 as SGHRS and CDR2 as YFSETQ. With 4 bases removed from V and 3 bases from J, the gap between germline ends came to 15 bases. CDR3 bases: TGCGCCAGCAGCCTCAGGGTCGGGCAGACAGATACGCAGTATTTT. This encodes CASSLRVGQTDTQYF.

This clone was counted a few times. This chain uses TRBV25-1 with TRBJ1-4; D is perhaps TRBD1 (6 bases). The CDR3 spans 13 residues. The germline V gene has CDR1 MGHDK and CDR2 SYGVNS. Deletions cut 0 bases from V and 8 bases from J, with 7 bases between. CDR3 protein: CASSEYGGEKLFF. Here the CDR3 DNA reads TGTGCCAGCAGTGAATATGGGGGCGAAAAACTGTTTTTT.

This clone was observed a few times. The rearrangement links TRBV6-6 to TRBJ1-2, with unresolved D. The V end lost 10 bases, the J end lost 7 bases, and 13 bases lay between the germline ends. The CDR3 extends over 11 amino acids. The germline V gene has CDR1 MNHNY and CDR2 SVGAGI (reference sequence). CDR3 residues: CATLWGGGYTF. Here the CDR3 DNA reads TGTGCCACCCTGTGGGGTGGTGGCTACACCTTC.

The chain is built from TRBV7-2 and TRBJ2-1; 7 bases line up with TRBD1. The CDR3 extends over 17 amino acids. The V and J ends lost 2 bases and 7 bases, in that order; junction bases with no gene match: 14. Germline V CDR1 and CDR2: SGHTA, FQGNSA. CDR3 residues: CASSLRRRTGALNEQFF. The CDR3, as DNA: TGTGCCAGCAGCTTACGACGCCGGACAGGCGCCCTTAATGAGCAGTTCTTC. Filled out from reference TRBV7-2 and TRBJ2-1, the complete variable domain reads GAGVSQSPSNKVTEKGKDVELRCDPISGHTALYWYRQSLGQGLEFLIYFQGNSAPDKSGLPSDRFSAERTGGSVSTLTIQRTQQEDSAVYLCASSLRRRTGALNEQFFGPGTRLTVL.

This clone occurred a few times. The V and J genes are TRBV7-8 and TRBJ2-5; the D call may be TRBD1 or TRBD2 (5 bases each). The ends were cut back, 3 bases at V and 3 bases at J, with 20 bases in the middle. Looked up from germline, CDR1 is SGHVS and CDR2 is FQNEAQ. This CDR3 spans 17 amino acids. The CDR3 bases are TGTGCCAGCAGCTTGAGACAGAGACCTAAGGGAGAAGAGACCCAGTACTTC. This codes for CASSLRQRPKGEETQYF.

This clone showed up just a few times. The chain carries TRBV11-2 and TRBJ2-1, with D maybe TRBD1 (5 bases). The CDR3 has 14 amino acids. The germline V gene encodes CDR1 SGHAT and CDR2 FQNNGV. V lost 0 bases to trimming and J lost 9 bases, with 12 bases between them. The CDR3 DNA sequence: TGTGCCAGCAGCTTAGACAGAAGGGGTAGTGAGCAGTTCTTC. It encodes CASSLDRRGSEQFF. Complete variable domain (other parts from reference TRBV11-2 and TRBJ2-1): EAGVAQSPRYKIIEKRQSVAFWCNPISGHATLYWYQQILGQGPKLLIQFQNNGVVDDSQLPKDRFSAERLKGVDSTLKIQPAKLEDSAVYLCASSLDRRGSEQFFGPGTRLTVL.

The CDR3 loop reads CASSIGPNGNQPQHF. Written as DNA, the CDR3 is TGTGCCAGTAGTATAGGCCCAAATGGTAATCAGCCCCAGCATTTT. The chain couples TRBV19 to TRBJ1-5; D is ambiguous. V lost 1 base and J lost 4, with 11 bases in between. The germline gives CDR1 LNHDA, CDR2 SQIVND (reference sequence). CDR3 length: 15 residues.

The V and J genes are TRBV5-4 and TRBJ1-1; no firm D call. Trimming stripped 0 bases from V and 1 base from J, with 10 bases between. This CDR3 is 15 amino acids long. The germline V gene has CDR1 SGHNT and CDR2 YYREEE (reference sequence). The CDR3 DNA is TGTGCCAGCAGCTTGGGTTCCGGTAGGAACACTGAAGCTTTCTTT. The encoded protein is CASSLGSGRNTEAFF.

This clone appeared a few times. The J gene is TRBJ2-5, the V gene TRBV2; D is possibly TRBD1 (5 bases). The CDR3 sequence is 14 residues long. V shed 6 bases and J shed 5 bases, with 16 bases lying between them. Per the germline V gene, CDR1 is SNHLY and CDR2 is FYNNEI. CDR3 nucleotide sequence: TGTGCCAGCAGAGCCGACAGTGGCTGGGAGACCCAGTACTTC. Protein: CASRADSGWETQYF.

This clone was counted only a few times. The chain joins TRBV19 to TRBJ1-5; maybe TRBD1 (6 bases). Per germline, CDR1 LNHDA and CDR2 SQIVND (reference sequence). V was clipped by 7 bases and J by 5 bases, with 15 bases between them. The CDR3 runs to 14 residues. The CDR3 loop is CASKSRTAYQPQHF. The CDR3 region has the DNA TGTGCCAGTAAGTCGCGGACAGCCTATCAGCCCCAGCATTTT.

The chain carries TRBV6-6 and TRBJ1-5; TRBD1 might be the D (5 bases). Germline V gene data show CDR1 as MNHNY and CDR2 as SVGAGI (reference sequence). Trimming pared 0 bases from V and 2 bases from J, leaving 11 bases between. This CDR3 region has 16 residues. CDR3 in DNA: TGTGCCAGCAGTTACTCGAGCGGGGCGGGCAATCAGCCCCAGCATTTT. Translation gives CASSYSSGAGNQPQHF.

This clone appeared a few times. The rearrangement joins TRBV7-9 to TRBJ2-3; 8 positions match TRBD2. J was trimmed by 4 bases and V by 1 base; bases with no gene match: 4. Germline lookup yields CDR1 SEHNR and CDR2 FQNEAQ (reference sequence). The CDR3 runs 15 residues. The CDR3: CASSLGAGVSDTQYF. CDR3 nucleotides: TGTGCCAGCAGCTTAGGAGCGGGAGTCTCAGATACGCAGTATTTT.

The genes are TRBV12-2 and TRBJ1-2. TRBV12-2 is tagged as a pseudogene. The CDR3 consists of 14 residues. The CDR3 coding sequence is TGTGCAAGTCGCTTATGCCTTTATAACTATGGCTACACCTTC. Translating it yields CASRLCLYNYGYTF.

This chain connects TRBV7-2 to TRBJ2-3, with 10 bases that match TRBD2. This CDR3 comprises 19 residues. Trimming took 5 bases from V and 4 from J; bases not matched to a gene: 18. Germline lookup yields CDR1 SGHTA and CDR2 FQGNSA. The CDR3 sequence: CASSHNRASGRPPPDTQYF. The CDR3 coding sequence is TGTGCCAGCAGCCATAATCGGGCTAGCGGGAGACCACCCCCAGATACGCAGTATTTT.

The rearrangement uses TRBV29-1 and TRBJ2-5, with 9 nucleotides matching TRBD1. The CDR3 covers 14 residues. The germline V gene encodes CDR1 SQVTM and CDR2 ANQGSEA. Trimming cost V 8 bases and J 4 bases; bases outside gene matches: 11. CDR3 DNA sequence: TGCAGCATCAGACCCGACAGGGGGAGAGAGACCCAGTACTTC. As protein: CSIRPDRGRETQYF.

This clone has a handful of counts. V gene TRBV28 combines with J gene TRBJ1-1; D not resolved. The CDR3 loop spans 12 amino acids. Germline assignment: CDR1 MDHEN and CDR2 SYDVKM. With 2 bases removed from V and 13 bases from J, the gap between germline ends came to 14 bases. Here the CDR3 DNA reads TGTGCCAGCAGTTTACGTACGGAAAAGGGTTTCTTT. Amino acids: CASSLRTEKGFF.

This clone showed up just a few times. This rearrangement joins TRBV4-2 to TRBJ2-3; tentative D call: TRBD2 (6 bases). V was trimmed by 2 bases and J by 2 bases, leaving 8 bases between them. This CDR3 has 14 amino acids. Germline V gene lookup returns CDR1 LGHNA and CDR2 YNFKEQ. The CDR3 sequence is CASSQRDFTDTQYF. The DNA for the CDR3 is TGTGCCAGCAGCCAAAGGGACTTCACAGATACGCAGTATTTT.

This chain's CDR3 is CAISDTGLAVYEQYF. CDR3 nucleotide sequence: TGTGCCATCAGTGACACAGGACTAGCAGTCTACGAGCAGTACTTC. The chain employs TRBV10-3 and TRBJ2-7; 8 nucleotides line up with TRBD2. In germline, CDR1 is ENHRY, CDR2 SYGVKD. This CDR3 region has 15 residues. J gave up 3 bases and V 3 bases, and 7 bases lay outside the gene matches.